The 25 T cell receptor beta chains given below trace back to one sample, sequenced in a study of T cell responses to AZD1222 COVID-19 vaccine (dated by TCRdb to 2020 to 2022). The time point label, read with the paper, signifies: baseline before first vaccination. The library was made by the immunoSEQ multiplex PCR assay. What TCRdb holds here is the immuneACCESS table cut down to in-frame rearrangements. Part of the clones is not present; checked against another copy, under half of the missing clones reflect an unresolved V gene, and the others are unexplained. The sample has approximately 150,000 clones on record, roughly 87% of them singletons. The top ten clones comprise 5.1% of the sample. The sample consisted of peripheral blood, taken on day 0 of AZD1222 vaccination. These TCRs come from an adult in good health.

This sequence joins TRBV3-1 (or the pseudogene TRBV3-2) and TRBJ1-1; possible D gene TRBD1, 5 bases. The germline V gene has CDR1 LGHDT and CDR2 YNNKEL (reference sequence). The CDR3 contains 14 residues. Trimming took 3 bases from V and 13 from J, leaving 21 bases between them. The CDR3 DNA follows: TGTGCCAGCAGCCATTTCCCCGGTCAGGGCGGGCTTTTCTTT. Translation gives CASSHFPGQGGLFF.

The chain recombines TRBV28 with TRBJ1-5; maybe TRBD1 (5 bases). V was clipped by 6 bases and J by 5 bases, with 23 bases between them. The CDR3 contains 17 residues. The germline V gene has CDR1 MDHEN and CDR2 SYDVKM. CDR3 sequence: CASSLGIYDGGDQPQHF. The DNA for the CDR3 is TGTGCCAGCAGCTTAGGGATATACGACGGGGGAGATCAGCCCCAGCATTTT. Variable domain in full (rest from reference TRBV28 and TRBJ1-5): DVKVTQSSRYLVKRTGEKVFLECVQDMDHENMFWYRQDPGLGLRLIYFSYDVKMKEKGDIPEGYSVSREKKERFSLILESASTNQTSMYLCASSLGIYDGGDQPQHFGDGTRLSIL.

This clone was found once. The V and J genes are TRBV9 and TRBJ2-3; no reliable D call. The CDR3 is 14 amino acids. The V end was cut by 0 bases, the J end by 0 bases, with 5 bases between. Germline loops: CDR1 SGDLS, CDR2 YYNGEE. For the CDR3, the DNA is TGTGCCAGCAGCGTAGTAGGTAGCACAGATACGCAGTATTTT. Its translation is CASSVVGSTDTQYF.

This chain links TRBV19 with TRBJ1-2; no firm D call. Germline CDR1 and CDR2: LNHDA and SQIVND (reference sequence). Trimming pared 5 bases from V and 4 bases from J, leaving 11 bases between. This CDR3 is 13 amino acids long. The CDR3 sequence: CASSGRNRYGYTF. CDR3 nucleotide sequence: TGTGCCAGTAGTGGGAGGAACCGCTATGGCTACACCTTC.

In DNA form, the CDR3 reads TGTGCCACCAGGGATACGGCCTATGGCTACACCTTC. It codes for CATRDTAYGYTF. This chain links TRBV24-1 with TRBJ1-2; D uncertain. The CDR3 totals 12 residues. The ends were cut back, 7 bases at V and 4 bases at J, with 9 bases in the middle. The germline gives CDR1 KGHDR, CDR2 SFDVKD.

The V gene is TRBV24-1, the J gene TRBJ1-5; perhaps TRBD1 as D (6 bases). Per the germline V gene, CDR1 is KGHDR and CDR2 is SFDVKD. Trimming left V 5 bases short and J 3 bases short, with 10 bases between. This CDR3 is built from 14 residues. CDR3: CATSGGGHNQPQHF. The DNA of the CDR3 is TGTGCCACCAGTGGGGGGGGACACAATCAGCCCCAGCATTTT.

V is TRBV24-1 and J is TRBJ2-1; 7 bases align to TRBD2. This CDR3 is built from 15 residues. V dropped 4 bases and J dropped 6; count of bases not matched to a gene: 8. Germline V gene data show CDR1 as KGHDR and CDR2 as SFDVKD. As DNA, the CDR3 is TGTGCCACCAGTGACCAGAAGTCGGGGGGCAATGAGCAGTTCTTC. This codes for CATSDQKSGGNEQFF.

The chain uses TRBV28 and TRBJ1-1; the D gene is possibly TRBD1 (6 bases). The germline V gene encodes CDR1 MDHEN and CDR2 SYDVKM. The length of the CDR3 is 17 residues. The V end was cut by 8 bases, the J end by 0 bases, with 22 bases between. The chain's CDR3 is CASLTTGRGLLNTEAFF. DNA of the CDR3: TGTGCCAGCCTTACTACGGGCAGGGGACTGCTGAACACTGAAGCTTTCTTT. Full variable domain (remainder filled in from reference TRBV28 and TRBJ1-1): DVKVTQSSRYLVKRTGEKVFLECVQDMDHENMFWYRQDPGLGLRLIYFSYDVKMKEKGDIPEGYSVSREKKERFSLILESASTNQTSMYLCASLTTGRGLLNTEAFFGQGTRLTVV.

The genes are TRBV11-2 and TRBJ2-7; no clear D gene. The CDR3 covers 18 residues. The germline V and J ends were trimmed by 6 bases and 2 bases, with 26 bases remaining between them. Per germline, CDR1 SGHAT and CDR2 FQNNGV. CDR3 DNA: TGTGCCAGCAGAAGAGGCCCGAGTGGCCGACCCACCACCTACGAGCAGTACTTC. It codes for CASRRGPSGRPTTYEQYF.

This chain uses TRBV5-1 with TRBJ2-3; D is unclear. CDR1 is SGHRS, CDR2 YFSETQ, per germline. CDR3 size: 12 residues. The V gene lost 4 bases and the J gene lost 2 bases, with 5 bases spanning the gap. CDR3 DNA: TGCGCCAGCAGCGTTGACACAGATACGCAGTATTTT. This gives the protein CASSVDTDTQYF.

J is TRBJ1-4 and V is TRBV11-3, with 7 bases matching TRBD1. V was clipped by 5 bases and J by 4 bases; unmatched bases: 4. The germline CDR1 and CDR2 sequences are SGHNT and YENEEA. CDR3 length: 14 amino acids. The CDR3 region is CASSPDRYNEKLFF. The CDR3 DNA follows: TGTGCCAGCAGCCCGGACAGGTATAATGAAAAACTGTTTTTT.

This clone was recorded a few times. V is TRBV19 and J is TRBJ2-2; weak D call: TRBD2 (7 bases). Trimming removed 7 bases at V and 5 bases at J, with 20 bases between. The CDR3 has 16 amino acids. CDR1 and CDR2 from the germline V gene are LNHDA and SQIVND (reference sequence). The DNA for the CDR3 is TGTGCCAGTACCCGCAAGGGGGGGGCCGGGACCGGGGAGCTGTTTTTT. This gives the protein CASTRKGGAGTGELFF.

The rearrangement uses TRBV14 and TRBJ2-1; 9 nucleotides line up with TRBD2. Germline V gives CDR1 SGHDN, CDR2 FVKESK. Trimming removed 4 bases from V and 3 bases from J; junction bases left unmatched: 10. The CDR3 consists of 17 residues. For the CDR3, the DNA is TGTGCCAGCAGCCCAAGGGGGGCTAGCGGGAACTACAATGAGCAGTTCTTC. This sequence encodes CASSPRGASGNYNEQFF.

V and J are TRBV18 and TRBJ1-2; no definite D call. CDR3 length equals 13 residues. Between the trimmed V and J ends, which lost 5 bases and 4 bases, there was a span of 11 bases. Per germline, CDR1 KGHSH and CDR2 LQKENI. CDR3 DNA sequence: TGTGCCAGCTCAAGCCAGGAAATCTATGGCTACACCTTC. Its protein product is CASSSQEIYGYTF.

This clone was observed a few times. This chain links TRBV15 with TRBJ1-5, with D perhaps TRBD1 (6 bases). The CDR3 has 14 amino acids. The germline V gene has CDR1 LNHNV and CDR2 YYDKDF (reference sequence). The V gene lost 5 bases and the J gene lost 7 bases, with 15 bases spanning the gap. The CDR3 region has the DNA TGTGCCACCAGCGGTACGGGGGCGCGGCAGCCCCAGCATTTT. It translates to CATSGTGARQPQHF.

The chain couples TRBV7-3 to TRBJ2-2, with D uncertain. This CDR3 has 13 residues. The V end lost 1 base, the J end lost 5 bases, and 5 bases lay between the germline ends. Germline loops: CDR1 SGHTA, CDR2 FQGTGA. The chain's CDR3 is CASSLIITGELFF. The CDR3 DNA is TGTGCCAGCAGCTTAATTATAACCGGGGAGCTGTTTTTT.

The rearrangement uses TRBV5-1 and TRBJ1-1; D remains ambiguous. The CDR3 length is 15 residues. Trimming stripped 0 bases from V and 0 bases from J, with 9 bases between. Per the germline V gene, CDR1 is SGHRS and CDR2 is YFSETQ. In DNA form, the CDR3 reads TGCGCCAGCAGCTTGGTGCCGGAATTGAACACTGAAGCTTTCTTT. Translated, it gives CASSLVPELNTEAFF.

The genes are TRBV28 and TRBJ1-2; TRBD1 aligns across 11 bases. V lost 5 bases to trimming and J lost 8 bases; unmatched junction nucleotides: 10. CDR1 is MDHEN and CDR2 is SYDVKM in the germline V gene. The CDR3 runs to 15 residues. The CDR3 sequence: CASSPSGTGGRGYTF. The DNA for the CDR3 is TGTGCCAGCAGTCCCTCCGGGACAGGGGGTAGGGGCTACACCTTC.

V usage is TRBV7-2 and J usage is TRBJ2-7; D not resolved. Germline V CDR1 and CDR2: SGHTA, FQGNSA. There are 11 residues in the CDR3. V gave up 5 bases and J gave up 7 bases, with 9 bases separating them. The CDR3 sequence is CASSPRAEQYF. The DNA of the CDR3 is TGTGCCAGCAGCCCCCGCGCGGAGCAGTACTTC. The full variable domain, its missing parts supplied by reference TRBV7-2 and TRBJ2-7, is GAGVSQSPSNKVTEKGKDVELRCDPISGHTALYWYRQSLGQGLEFLIYFQGNSAPDKSGLPSDRFSAERTGGSVSTLTIQRTQQEDSAVYLCASSPRAEQYFGPGTRLTVT.

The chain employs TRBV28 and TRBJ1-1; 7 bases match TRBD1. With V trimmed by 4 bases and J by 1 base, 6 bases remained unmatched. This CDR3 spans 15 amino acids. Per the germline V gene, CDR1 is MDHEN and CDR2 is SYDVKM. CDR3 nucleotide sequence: TGTGCCAGCAGTTCAGGGGGAATTGGGAACACTGAAGCTTTCTTT. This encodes CASSSGGIGNTEAFF. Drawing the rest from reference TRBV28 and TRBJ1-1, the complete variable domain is DVKVTQSSRYLVKRTGEKVFLECVQDMDHENMFWYRQDPGLGLRLIYFSYDVKMKEKGDIPEGYSVSREKKERFSLILESASTNQTSMYLCASSSGGIGNTEAFFGQGTRLTVV.

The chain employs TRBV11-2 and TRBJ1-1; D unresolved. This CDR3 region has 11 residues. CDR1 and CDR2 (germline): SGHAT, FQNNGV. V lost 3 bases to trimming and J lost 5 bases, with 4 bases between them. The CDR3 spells CASSFRTEAFF. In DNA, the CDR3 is TGTGCCAGCAGCTTTAGGACTGAAGCTTTCTTT.

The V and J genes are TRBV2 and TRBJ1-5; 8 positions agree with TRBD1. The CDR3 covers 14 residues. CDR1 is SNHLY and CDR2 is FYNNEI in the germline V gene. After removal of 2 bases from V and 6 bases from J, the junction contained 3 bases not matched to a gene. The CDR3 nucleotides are TGTGCCAGCAGTGAACGAACAGGGGGTCAGCCCCAGCATTTT. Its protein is CASSERTGGQPQHF.

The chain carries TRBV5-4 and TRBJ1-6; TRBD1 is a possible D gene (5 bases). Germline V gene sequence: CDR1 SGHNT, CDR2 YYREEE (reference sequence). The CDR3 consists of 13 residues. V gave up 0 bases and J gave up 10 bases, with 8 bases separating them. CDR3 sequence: CASSLVGVSPLHF. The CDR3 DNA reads TGTGCCAGCAGCTTGGTGGGGGTCTCACCCCTCCACTTT. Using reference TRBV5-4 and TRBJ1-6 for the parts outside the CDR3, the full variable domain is ETGVTQSPTHLIKTRGQQVTLRCSSQSGHNTVSWYQQALGQGPQFIFQYYREEENGRGNFPPRFSGLQFPNYSSELNVNALELDDSALYLCASSLVGVSPLHFGNGTRLTVT.

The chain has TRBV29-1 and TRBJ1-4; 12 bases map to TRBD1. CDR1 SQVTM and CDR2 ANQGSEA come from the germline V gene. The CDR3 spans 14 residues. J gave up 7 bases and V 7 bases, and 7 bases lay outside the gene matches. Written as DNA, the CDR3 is TGCAGCGCCCGAGGGACAGGGGGCATTGAAAAACTGTTTTTT. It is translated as CSARGTGGIEKLFF.

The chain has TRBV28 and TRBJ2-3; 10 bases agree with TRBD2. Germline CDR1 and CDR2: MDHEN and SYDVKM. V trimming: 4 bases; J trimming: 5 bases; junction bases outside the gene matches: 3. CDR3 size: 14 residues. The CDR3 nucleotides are TGTGCCAGCAGTTCCCGGACTAGCGGAGATACGCAGTATTTT. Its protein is CASSSRTSGDTQYF.